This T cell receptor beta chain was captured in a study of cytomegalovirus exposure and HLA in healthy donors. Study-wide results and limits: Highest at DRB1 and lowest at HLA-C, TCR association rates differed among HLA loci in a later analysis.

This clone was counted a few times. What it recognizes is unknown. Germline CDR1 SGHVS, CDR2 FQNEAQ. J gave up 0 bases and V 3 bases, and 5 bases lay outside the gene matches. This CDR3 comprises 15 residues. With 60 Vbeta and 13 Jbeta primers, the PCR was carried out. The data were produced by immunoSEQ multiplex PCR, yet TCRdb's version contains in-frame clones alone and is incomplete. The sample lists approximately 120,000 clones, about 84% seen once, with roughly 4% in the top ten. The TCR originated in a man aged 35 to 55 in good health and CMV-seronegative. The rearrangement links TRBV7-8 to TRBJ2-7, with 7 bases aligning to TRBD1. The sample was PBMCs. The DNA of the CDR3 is TGTGCCAGCAGCTTCCGGGACAGTTACTCCTACGAGCAGTACTTC. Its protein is CASSFRDSYSYEQYF.